These T cell receptor beta chains were read from a single sample in a study of neurological immune-mediated disorders. In TCRdb, the 5' RACE reads were re-called with MiXCR into one record per CDR3 protein. The repertoire holds 55,000 to 65,000 distinct CDR3 sequences, with about 12% as singletons. Sample: PBMCs. These receptors originate from a woman in her sixties or seventies with HTLV-1-associated myelopathy (HAM/TSP). Each CDR3 is given with its conserved first and last residue. D genes are given only for firm matches. Not all rows give a size; the values are once, few, many and, for expanded clones, a class.

many | TRBJ2-2 | NA | TRBV6-2/TRBV6-3 | 13 | CASRERRSGELFF | TGTGCCAGCAGGGAACGGAGGTCCGGGGAGCTGTTTTTT
many | TRBJ1-1 | TRBD1 | TRBV29-1 | 15 | CSVEGPTGGSTEAFF | TGCAGCGTTGAAGGTCCGACAGGGGGTTCTACTGAAGCTTTCTTT
NA | TRBJ2-5 | TRBD2 | TRBV5-1 | 14 | CASSAIAGVETQYF | TGCGCCAGCAGCGCGATTGCGGGGGTGGAGACCCAGTACTTC
many | TRBJ1-2 | NA | TRBV27 | 13 | CASSLSGSYGYTF | TGTGCCAGCAGTTTATCAGGGTCCTATGGCTACACCTTC
few | TRBJ1-2 | NA | TRBV7-9 | 13 | CASSPRGDYGYTF | TGTGCCAGCAGCCCCCGGGGGGACTATGGCTACACCTTC
many | TRBJ2-1 | TRBD1 | TRBV7-2 | 15 | CASSRGQVFYNEQFF | TGTGCCAGCAGCAGAGGACAGGTTTTTTACAATGAGCAGTTCTTC
few | TRBJ2-5 | NA | TRBV4-1 | 14 | CASSLTPVEETQYF | TGCGCCAGCAGCCTGACCCCGGTTGAAGAGACCCAGTACTTC
many | TRBJ2-3 | NA | TRBV20-1 | 13 | CSARGRAPDTQYF | TGCAGTGCTAGAGGTCGAGCCCCAGATACGCAGTATTTT
many | TRBJ2-1 | TRBD2 | TRBV20-1 | 15 | CSARRGGSSYNEQFF | TGCAGTGCTAGACGCGGGGGAAGCTCCTACAATGAGCAGTTCTTC
NA | TRBJ2-3 | TRBD2 | TRBV5-1 | 16 | CASSTEGLASTDTQYF | TGCGCCAGCAGCACGGAGGGACTAGCGTCCACAGATACGCAGTATTTT
few | TRBJ1-1 | NA | TRBV20-1 | 13 | CSPKRDPGTEAFF | TGCAGCCCCAAGCGAGACCCGGGCACTGAAGCTTTCTTT
many | TRBJ2-7 | NA | TRBV7-2 | 18 | CASSFPTGSQKVSYEQYF | TGTGCCAGCAGCTTCCCCACCGGGTCGCAAAAGGTATCCTACGAGCAGTACTTC
many | TRBJ2-1 | TRBD2 | TRBV28 | 16 | CASSTPGTSGRNEQFF | TGTGCCAGCAGCACACCCGGGACTAGCGGGAGGAATGAGCAGTTCTTC
many | TRBJ1-4 | NA | TRBV5-5 | 16 | CASSLAGGATNEKLFF | TGTGCCAGCAGCTTGGCCGGCGGGGCAACTAATGAAAAACTGTTTTTT
many | TRBJ2-1 | NA | TRBV29-1 | 11 | CSVVGYNEQFF | TGCAGCGTTGTTGGGTACAATGAGCAGTTCTTC
many | TRBJ2-7 | NA | TRBV5-1 | 14 | CASSLDGGRYEQYF | TGCGCCAGCAGCTTGGACGGGGGTCGCTACGAGCAGTACTTC
NA | TRBJ1-2 | NA | TRBV20-1 | 12 | CSAKTVNYCYTF | TGCAGTGCTAAGACAGTGAACTATTGCTACACCTTC
many | TRBJ2-1 | TRBD1 | TRBV7-2 | 14 | CASSFPTGGNEQFF | TGTGCCAGCAGCTTCCCCACAGGGGGGAATGAGCAGTTCTTC
many | TRBJ2-1 | TRBD2 | TRBV12-3/TRBV12-4 | 16 | CASSLGGGLAYNEQFF | TGTGCCAGCAGTTTAGGGGGGGGACTAGCGTACAATGAGCAGTTCTTC
few | TRBJ2-7 | TRBD1 | TRBV7-9 | 17 | CASSPRTGRGGSYEQYF | TGTGCCAGCAGCCCCAGGACAGGGCGGGGCGGTTCCTACGAGCAGTACTTC
few | TRBJ1-4 | NA | TRBV30 | 13 | CAWRRGANEKLFF | TGTGCCTGGAGGAGGGGGGCTAATGAAAAACTGTTTTTT
many | TRBJ1-1 | TRBD1 | TRBV6-5 | 16 | CASSYSRDRGSTEAFF | TGTGCCAGCAGTTACTCGAGGGACAGGGGATCCACTGAAGCTTTCTTT
many | TRBJ2-7 | TRBD1 | TRBV20-1 | 14 | CSGGAGTGPYEQYF | TGCAGTGGGGGGGCTGGGACAGGGCCCTACGAGCAGTACTTC
many | TRBJ2-7 | NA | TRBV25-1 | 14 | CASSAYRDPYEQYF | TGTGCCAGCAGTGCATACCGGGACCCCTACGAGCAGTACTTC
many | TRBJ1-2 | NA | TRBV10-2 | 12 | CASHSNNYGYTF | TGCGCCAGCCACTCTAATAACTATGGCTACACCTTC
few | TRBJ2-1 | NA | TRBV7-8 | 12 | CASSLYSNEQFF | TGTGCCAGCAGCCTCTATTCCAATGAGCAGTTCTTC